These 24 T cell receptor beta chains came from one sample sequenced in a study of regulatory T cells in long-lasting Graves disease. Arm-PCR of CDR3 regions and iRepertoire HTBI primers were the basis on which TCR beta libraries were built. TCRdb ran MiXCR on the multiplex PCR reads and lists one entry per CDR3 protein. Of a few hundred thousand distinct CDR3 sequences listed, approximately 16% were seen once; the top ten hold roughly a fifth. Time point specified: newly diagnosed GD, antithyroid drugs for less than 3 months. From PBMCs, RNA was extracted and then used to make the TCR library. The source material was peripheral blood mononuclear cells (PBMCs), sampled at new diagnosis, from a patient treated with antithyroid drugs. These receptors were obtained from a female donor with Graves disease.

This clonotype was observed at least ten times. This rearrangement joins TRBV24-1 to TRBJ1-1; a weak D match, TRBD1 (6 bases). The CDR3 loop spans 13 amino acids. The germline V gene has CDR1 KGHDR and CDR2 SFDVKD. Trimming stripped 7 bases from V and 1 base from J, with 9 bases between. Written as DNA, the CDR3 is TGTGCCACCAGGGGACACCCGAACACTGAAGCTTTCTTT. This translates into CATRGHPNTEAFF.

With respect to this clonotype: A read error is the likely source, as a far larger clone sits one nucleotide away. The V call is TRBV7-2, the J call TRBJ2-5; 10 nucleotides agree with TRBD2. The CDR3 is 14 residues long. CDR1 is SGHTA, CDR2 FQGNSA, per germline. V shed 5 bases and J 4 bases; nucleotides not matched to a gene: 4. The CDR3 nucleotides are TGTGCCAGCAGCACCAGCGGGAGGGGAGAGACCCAGTACTTC. This gives the protein CASSTSGRGETQYF.

The rearrangement uses TRBV7-2 and TRBJ2-7, with 11 positions matching TRBD2. The CDR3 totals 16 residues. CDR1 and CDR2 (germline): SGHTA, FQGNSA. V shed 2 bases, J shed 0 bases, and the junction held 3 bases outside the gene matches. CDR3 sequence: CASSLTGLAGSYEQYF. The CDR3, as DNA: TGTGCCAGCAGCTTAACCGGACTAGCGGGCTCCTACGAGCAGTACTTC.

This clonotype was counted at least ten times. The chain carries TRBV25-1 and TRBJ1-1, with D perhaps TRBD1 (6 bases). Deletions cut 4 bases from V and 11 bases from J, with 17 bases between. The CDR3 covers 13 residues. The germline V gene has CDR1 MGHDK and CDR2 SYGVNS. CDR3 nucleotide sequence: TGTGCCAGCAGTGCCTCGGGGGGGGGCCAGGCTTTCTTT. It yields the protein CASSASGGGQAFF.

This clonotype was observed a handful of times. This may arise from a read error, as a much more abundant clone is one base away. The rearrangement joins TRBV20-1 to TRBJ1-2; D remains ambiguous. Germline values: CDR1 DFQATT, CDR2 SNEGSKA (reference sequence). The CDR3 totals 12 residues. The CDR3 is CSVLNPSYGHTF. As DNA, the CDR3 is TGCAGTGTTCTCAATCCGAGCTATGGCCACACCTTC.

This clonotype was recorded many times. The genes are TRBV12-3 or TRBV12-4 and TRBJ2-7, with 9 bases aligning to TRBD2. With V trimmed by 5 bases and J by 3 bases, 14 bases remained unmatched. The CDR3 contains 17 residues. CDR3: CASSPSPALAGLYEQYF. DNA of the CDR3: TGTGCCAGCAGTCCCTCCCCGGCGCTAGCGGGACTCTACGAGCAGTACTTC.

This chain uses TRBV6-1 with TRBJ1-1; unclear D gene. From germline, CDR1 is MNHNS and CDR2 SASEGT. V was shortened by 10 bases and J by 1 base, with 16 bases between the two germline ends. The CDR3 has 14 amino acids. The CDR3: CATLHSTANTEAFF. DNA of the CDR3: TGTGCCACCCTTCACTCTACAGCGAACACTGAAGCTTTCTTT.

This clonotype has just a few counts. The chain employs TRBV2 and TRBJ2-5; 11 nucleotides line up with TRBD1. From germline, CDR1 is SNHLY and CDR2 FYNNEI. Trimming took 6 bases from V and 4 from J; bases not matched to a gene: 7. There are 15 residues in the CDR3. The CDR3 protein is CASSPGQGAGETQYF. The CDR3 bases are TGTGCCAGCAGCCCCGGACAGGGGGCGGGAGAGACCCAGTACTTC.

About this clonotype: Given the absence of the conserved phenylalanine or tryptophan at the CDR3 end, a read error is likely. The genes are TRBV6-1 and TRBJ1-1; no reliable D call. Germline CDR1 is MNHNS and CDR2 is SASEGT. V lost 8 bases, J lost 5 bases, and 9 bases lay in between. The CDR3 consists of 11 residues. CDR3 coding DNA: TGTGCCAGCGTAGGGTGGACTGAAGCTTTCCTT. It is translated as CASVGWTEAFL.

On this clonotype itself: A much larger clone sits a single nucleotide away, making a read error possible. The genes are TRBV19 and TRBJ2-5, with D maybe TRBD2 (5 bases). Germline V gives CDR1 LNHDA, CDR2 SQIVND (reference sequence). The CDR3 covers 17 residues. Trimming cost V 7 bases and J 1 base, with 22 bases left between them. DNA for the CDR3: TGTGCCAGTAATACTAGTCGCGGGTCTGCCCTCCAAGAGACCCAGTACTTC. It specifies CASNTSRGSALQETQYF.

V is TRBV27 and J is TRBJ2-3; D is perhaps TRBD1 or TRBD2 (6 bases each). The CDR3 is made up of 16 amino acids. In germline, CDR1 is MNHEY, CDR2 SMNVEV (reference sequence). Deletions cut 4 bases from V and 1 base from J, with 15 bases between. CDR3 DNA sequence: TGTGCCAGCAGTTACCTACAGGGAGGTCGCACAGATACGCAGTATTTT. Translating gives CASSYLQGGRTDTQYF.

The J gene is TRBJ2-1, the V gene TRBV18; maybe TRBD1 (6 bases). The J call could be wrong; TRBJ2-5 is a better fit for the DNA end. Germline CDR1 KGHSH, CDR2 LQKENI. The CDR3 is 15 amino acids. CDR3 loop: CASSPVQGIQETQYF. The CDR3 coding sequence is TGTGCCAGCTCACCAGTCCAGGGGATTCAAGAGACCCAGTACTTC.

This clonotype was observed a few times. The chain is built from TRBV19 and TRBJ1-6; TRBD1 aligns across 7 bases. The CDR3 runs to 15 residues. V dropped 3 bases and J dropped 9; count of bases not matched to a gene: 8. Per germline, CDR1 LNHDA and CDR2 SQIVND (reference sequence). This chain's CDR3 is CASSIIDRETSPLHF. The CDR3 DNA is TGTGCCAGTAGTATTATAGACAGGGAGACTTCACCCCTCCACTTT.

This clonotype occurred many times. The rearrangement uses TRBV5-6 and TRBJ2-5, with D possibly matching TRBD2 (5 bases). The CDR3 extends over 14 amino acids. The V and J ends lost 0 bases and 5 bases respectively, with 11 bases between them. The germline V gene encodes CDR1 SGHDT and CDR2 YYEEEE. CDR3 in amino acids: CASSLASGWETQYF. The CDR3 coding sequence is TGTGCCAGCAGCTTGGCCTCGGGGTGGGAGACCCAGTACTTC.

This clonotype has a count of ten or more. A much bigger clone sits one base away, suggesting this may be a read error. The chain couples TRBV30 to TRBJ1-2, with a possible D match to TRBD1 (5 bases). CDR3 size: 13 residues. Per the germline V gene, CDR1 is GTSNPN and CDR2 is SVGIG (reference sequence). This CDR3 is CAWSRGRGYGCTF. The CDR3 region has the DNA TGTGCCTGGAGTCGTGGTCGGGGGTATGGCTGCACCTTC.

This clonotype came up many times. The V gene is TRBV7-3, the J gene TRBJ2-7, with TRBD2 matching 8 bases. Trimming removed 1 base from V and 3 bases from J; junction bases left unmatched: 11. Germline lookup yields CDR1 SGHTA and CDR2 FQGTGA. CDR3 size: 17 residues. For the CDR3, the DNA is TGTGCCAGCAGCTTAATTTCGGCGGAAGCGGGGGTCTACGAGCAGTACTTC. Translation gives CASSLISAEAGVYEQYF.

This clonotype was found many times. This chain joins TRBV27 and TRBJ2-1; 10 nucleotides match TRBD2. The germline V gene has CDR1 MNHEY and CDR2 SMNVEV (reference sequence). The CDR3 loop spans 15 amino acids. The ends lost 3 bases at V and 7 bases at J; junction bases unmatched: 6. The CDR3 DNA reads as TGTGCCAGCAGTTTTGAGGGACTAGCGATTAATGAGCAGTTCTTC. Amino acid sequence: CASSFEGLAINEQFF.

This clonotype has at least ten counts. In nucleotides, the CDR3 is TGTGCCAGCAGTTCTCTCGGGGAGACCCAGTACTTC. It translates to CASSSLGETQYF. The rearrangement joins TRBV11-2 to TRBJ2-5, with no clear D. The germline V gene has CDR1 SGHAT and CDR2 FQNNGV. CDR3 length: 12 amino acids. Trimming shortened V by 6 bases and J by 5 bases, and 10 bases separated the two germline ends.

The chain has TRBV19 and TRBJ2-1, with TRBD2 matching 9 bases. Trimming cost V 0 bases and J 5 bases; bases outside gene matches: 5. The CDR3 is made up of 16 amino acids. Germline V gene lookup returns CDR1 LNHDA and CDR2 SQIVND (reference sequence). CDR3 coding DNA: TGTGCCAGTAGTATAGATAGCGGGAGTAGGCACAATGAGCAGTTCTTC. This gives the protein CASSIDSGSRHNEQFF.

This chain uses TRBV7-2 with TRBJ1-6; D unresolved. This CDR3 is built from 16 residues. Germline CDR1 and CDR2: SGHTA and FQGNSA. The V end was cut by 5 bases, the J end by 0 bases, with 11 bases between. CDR3 nucleotides: TGTGCCAGCAGCCCCCGGACGAGCTCCTATAATTCACCCCTCCACTTT. Protein: CASSPRTSSYNSPLHF.

This chain joins TRBV20-1 and TRBJ2-3; D is unresolved. The CDR3 totals 16 residues. The germline V gene has CDR1 DFQATT and CDR2 SNEGSKA (reference sequence). V was shortened by 0 bases and J by 4 bases, with 17 bases between the two germline ends. The CDR3 sequence: CSARDALNHGSDTQYF. The CDR3 DNA follows: TGCAGTGCTAGAGATGCCCTAAACCACGGGTCAGATACGCAGTATTTT.

As to this clonotype: No conserved phenylalanine or tryptophan is present at the end of the CDR3, so a read error is the likely explanation. V and J are TRBV5-1 and TRBJ1-3; D gene unclear. V lost 2 bases to trimming and J lost 0 bases, with 12 bases between them. Germline CDR1 and CDR2: SGHRS and YFSETQ. CDR3 length: 16 residues. The CDR3 spells CASSLSGPSSGNTIYV. CDR3 sequence (DNA): TGCGCCAGCAGCTTATCCGGCCCCAGCTCTGGAAACACCATATATGTT.

There are many counts of this clonotype. V and J are TRBV11-2 and TRBJ2-3; D unclear. Trimming shortened V by 0 bases and J by 6 bases, and 7 bases separated the two germline ends. CDR3 length equals 13 residues. CDR1 and CDR2 (germline): SGHAT, FQNNGV. The CDR3 protein is CASSLDWSDTQYF. The CDR3 bases are TGTGCCAGCAGCTTAGATTGGTCCGATACGCAGTATTTT. Variable domain in full (rest from reference TRBV11-2 and TRBJ2-3): EAGVAQSPRYKIIEKRQSVAFWCNPISGHATLYWYQQILGQGPKLLIQFQNNGVVDDSQLPKDRFSAERLKGVDSTLKIQPAKLEDSAVYLCASSLDWSDTQYFGPGTRLTVL.

The table lists this clonotype with many counts. This rearrangement joins TRBV27 to TRBJ2-3; D is uncertain. Trimming stripped 8 bases from V and 0 bases from J, with 12 bases between. This CDR3 contains 14 residues. CDR1 and CDR2 from the germline V gene are MNHEY and SMNVEV (reference sequence). Here the CDR3 reads CASGPTWSTDTQYF. As DNA, the CDR3 is TGTGCCAGCGGGCCGACATGGAGCACAGATACGCAGTATTTT.